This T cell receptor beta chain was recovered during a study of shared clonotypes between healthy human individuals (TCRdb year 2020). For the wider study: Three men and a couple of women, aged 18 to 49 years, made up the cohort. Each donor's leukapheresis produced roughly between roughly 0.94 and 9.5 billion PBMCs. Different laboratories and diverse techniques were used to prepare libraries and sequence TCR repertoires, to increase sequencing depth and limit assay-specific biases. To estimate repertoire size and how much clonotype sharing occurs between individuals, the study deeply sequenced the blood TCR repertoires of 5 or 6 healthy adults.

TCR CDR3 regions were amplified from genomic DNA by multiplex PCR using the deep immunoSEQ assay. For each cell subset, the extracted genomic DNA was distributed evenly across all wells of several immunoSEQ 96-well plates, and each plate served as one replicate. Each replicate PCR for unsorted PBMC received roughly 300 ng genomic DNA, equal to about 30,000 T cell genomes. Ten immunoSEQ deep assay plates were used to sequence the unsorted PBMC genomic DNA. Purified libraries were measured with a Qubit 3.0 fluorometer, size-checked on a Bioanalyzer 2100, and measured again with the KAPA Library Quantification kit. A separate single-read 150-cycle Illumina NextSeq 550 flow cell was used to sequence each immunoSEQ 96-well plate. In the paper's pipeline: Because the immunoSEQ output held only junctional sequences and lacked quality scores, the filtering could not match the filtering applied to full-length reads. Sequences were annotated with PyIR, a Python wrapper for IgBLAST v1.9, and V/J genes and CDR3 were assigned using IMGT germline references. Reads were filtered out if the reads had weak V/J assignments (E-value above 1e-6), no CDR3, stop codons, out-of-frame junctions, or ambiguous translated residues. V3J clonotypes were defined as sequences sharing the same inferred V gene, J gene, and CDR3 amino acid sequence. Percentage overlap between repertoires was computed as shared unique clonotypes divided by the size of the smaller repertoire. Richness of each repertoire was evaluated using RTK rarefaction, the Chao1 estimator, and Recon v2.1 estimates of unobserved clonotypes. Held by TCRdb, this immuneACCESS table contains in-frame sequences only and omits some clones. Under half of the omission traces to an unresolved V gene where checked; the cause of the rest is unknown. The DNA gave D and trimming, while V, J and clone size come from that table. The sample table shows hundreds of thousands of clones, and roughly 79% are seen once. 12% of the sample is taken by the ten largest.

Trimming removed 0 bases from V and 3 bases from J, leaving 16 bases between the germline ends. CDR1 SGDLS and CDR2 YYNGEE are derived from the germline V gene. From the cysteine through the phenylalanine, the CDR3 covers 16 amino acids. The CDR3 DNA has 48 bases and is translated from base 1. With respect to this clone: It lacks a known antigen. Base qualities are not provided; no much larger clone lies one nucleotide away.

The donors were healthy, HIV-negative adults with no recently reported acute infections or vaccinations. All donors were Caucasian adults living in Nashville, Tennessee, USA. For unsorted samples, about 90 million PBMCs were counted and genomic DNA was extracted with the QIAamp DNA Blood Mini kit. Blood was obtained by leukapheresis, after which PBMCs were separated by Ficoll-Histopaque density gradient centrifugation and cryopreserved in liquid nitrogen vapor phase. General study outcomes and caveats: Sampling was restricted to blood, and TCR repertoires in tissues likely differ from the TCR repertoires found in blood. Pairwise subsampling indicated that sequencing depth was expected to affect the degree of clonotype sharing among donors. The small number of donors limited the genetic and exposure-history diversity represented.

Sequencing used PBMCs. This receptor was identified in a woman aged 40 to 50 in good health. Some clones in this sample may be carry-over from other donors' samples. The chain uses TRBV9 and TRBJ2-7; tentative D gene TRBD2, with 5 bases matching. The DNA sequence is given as TGTGCCAGCAGCGTAGACCCTAGCAGCCACCTCTACGAGCAGTACTTC. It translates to CASSVDPSSHLYEQYF.